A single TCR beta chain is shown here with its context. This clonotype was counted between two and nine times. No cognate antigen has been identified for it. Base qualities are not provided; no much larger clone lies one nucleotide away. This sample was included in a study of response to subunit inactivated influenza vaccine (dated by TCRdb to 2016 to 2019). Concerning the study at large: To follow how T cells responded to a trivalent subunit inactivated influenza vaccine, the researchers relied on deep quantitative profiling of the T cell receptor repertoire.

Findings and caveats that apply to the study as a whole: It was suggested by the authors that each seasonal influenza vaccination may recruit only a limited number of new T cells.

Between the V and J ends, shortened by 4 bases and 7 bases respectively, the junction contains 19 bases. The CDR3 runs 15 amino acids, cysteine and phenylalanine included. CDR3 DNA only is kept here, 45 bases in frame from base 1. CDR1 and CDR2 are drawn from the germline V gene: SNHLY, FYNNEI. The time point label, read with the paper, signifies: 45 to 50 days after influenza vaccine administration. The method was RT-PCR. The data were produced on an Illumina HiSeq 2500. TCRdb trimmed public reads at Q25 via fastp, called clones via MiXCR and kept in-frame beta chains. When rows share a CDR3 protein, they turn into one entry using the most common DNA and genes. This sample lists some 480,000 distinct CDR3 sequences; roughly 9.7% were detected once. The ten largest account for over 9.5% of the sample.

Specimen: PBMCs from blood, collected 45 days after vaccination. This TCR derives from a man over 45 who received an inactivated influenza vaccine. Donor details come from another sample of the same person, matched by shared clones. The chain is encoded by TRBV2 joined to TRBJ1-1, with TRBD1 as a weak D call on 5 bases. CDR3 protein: CASSVVQGRTSEAFF. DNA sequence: TGTGCCAGCAGTGTAGTCCAGGGTAGAACAAGTGAAGCTTTCTTT.